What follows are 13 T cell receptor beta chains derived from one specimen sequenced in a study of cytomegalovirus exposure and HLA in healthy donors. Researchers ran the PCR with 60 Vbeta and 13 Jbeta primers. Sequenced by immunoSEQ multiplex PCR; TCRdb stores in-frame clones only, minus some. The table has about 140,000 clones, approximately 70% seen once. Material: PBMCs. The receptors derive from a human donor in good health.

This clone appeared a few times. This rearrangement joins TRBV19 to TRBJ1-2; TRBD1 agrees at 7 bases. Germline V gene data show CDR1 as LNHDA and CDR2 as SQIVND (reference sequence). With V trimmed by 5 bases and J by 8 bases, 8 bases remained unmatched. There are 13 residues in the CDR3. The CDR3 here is CASSSRTGEGYTF. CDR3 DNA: TGTGCCAGTAGTTCCAGGACAGGCGAAGGCTACACCTTC.

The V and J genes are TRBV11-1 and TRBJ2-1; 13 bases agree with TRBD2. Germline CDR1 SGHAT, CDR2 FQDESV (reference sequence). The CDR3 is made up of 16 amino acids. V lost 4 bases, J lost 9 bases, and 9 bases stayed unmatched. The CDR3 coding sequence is TGTGCCAGCAGCTCGACCCCGGGACTAGCGGGGAGTGAGCAGTTCTTC. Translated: CASSSTPGLAGSEQFF.

The CDR3 DNA sequence: TGTGCCAGCAGTTTGGGTCAGGTCGAGAATGAGCAGTTCTTC. Translated: CASSLGQVENEQFF. V usage is TRBV27 and J usage is TRBJ2-1, with D uncertain. V gave up 3 bases and J gave up 7 bases, with 13 bases separating them. Germline loops: CDR1 MNHEY, CDR2 SMNVEV (reference sequence). The length of the CDR3 is 14 residues.

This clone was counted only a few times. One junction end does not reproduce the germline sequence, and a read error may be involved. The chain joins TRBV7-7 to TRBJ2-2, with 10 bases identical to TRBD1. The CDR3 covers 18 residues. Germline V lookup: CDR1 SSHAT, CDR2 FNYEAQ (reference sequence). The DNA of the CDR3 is TGTGCTAGCAGCTTACGGCGACCCGGACAGGGGGGCACCGGGGAGCTGTTTTTT. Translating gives CASSLRRPGQGGTGELFF. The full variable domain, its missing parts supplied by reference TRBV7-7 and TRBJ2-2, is GAGVSQSPRYKVTKRGQDVTLRCDPISSHATLYWYQQALGQGPEFLTYFNYEAQPDKSGLPSDRFSAERPEGSISTLTIQRTEQRDSAMYRCASSLRRPGQGGTGELFFGEGSRLTVL.

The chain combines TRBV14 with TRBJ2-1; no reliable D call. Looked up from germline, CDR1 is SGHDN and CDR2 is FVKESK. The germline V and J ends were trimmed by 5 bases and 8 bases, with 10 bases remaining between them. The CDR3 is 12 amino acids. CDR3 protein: CASSSARYEQFF. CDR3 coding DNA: TGTGCCAGCAGCTCTGCGAGATATGAGCAGTTCTTC.

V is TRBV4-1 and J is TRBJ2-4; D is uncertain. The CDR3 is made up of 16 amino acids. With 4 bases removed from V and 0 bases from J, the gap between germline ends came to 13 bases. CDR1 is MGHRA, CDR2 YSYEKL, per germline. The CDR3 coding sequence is TGCGCCAGCAGCCCCATGTGGAGAGCAGCCAAAAACATTCAGTACTTC. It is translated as CASSPMWRAAKNIQYF.

The CDR3 spells CASSPLAGGPSSYNEQFF. CDR3 bases: TGCGCCAGCAGCCCACTAGCGGGAGGCCCCAGCTCCTACAATGAGCAGTTCTTC. The chain carries TRBV5-1 and TRBJ2-1; 12 nucleotides line up with TRBD2. The junction had 8 bases not matched to a gene; V was cut back by 4 bases and J by 0 bases. CDR3 length equals 18 residues. Germline V gene lookup returns CDR1 SGHRS and CDR2 YFSETQ.

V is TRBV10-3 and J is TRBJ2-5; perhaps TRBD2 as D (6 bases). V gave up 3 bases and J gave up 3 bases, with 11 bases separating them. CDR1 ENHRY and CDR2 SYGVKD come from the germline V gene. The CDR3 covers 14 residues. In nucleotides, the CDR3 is TGTGCCATCAGTGACCGGGTAGCGGAAGAGACCCAGTACTTC. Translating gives CAISDRVAEETQYF.

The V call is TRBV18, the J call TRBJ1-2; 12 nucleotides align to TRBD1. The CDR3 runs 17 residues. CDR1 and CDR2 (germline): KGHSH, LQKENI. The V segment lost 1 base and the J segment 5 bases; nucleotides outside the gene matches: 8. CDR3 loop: CASSPQPGQGAGYGYTF. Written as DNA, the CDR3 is TGTGCCAGCTCACCACAACCGGGACAGGGGGCCGGGTATGGCTACACCTTC.

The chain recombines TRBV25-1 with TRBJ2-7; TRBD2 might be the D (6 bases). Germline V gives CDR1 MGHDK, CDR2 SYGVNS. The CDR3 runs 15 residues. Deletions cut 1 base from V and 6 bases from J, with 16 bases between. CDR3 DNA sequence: TGTGCCAGCAGTGAATCACTCCTCGGGGGAGGCGAGCAGTACTTC. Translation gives CASSESLLGGGEQYF.

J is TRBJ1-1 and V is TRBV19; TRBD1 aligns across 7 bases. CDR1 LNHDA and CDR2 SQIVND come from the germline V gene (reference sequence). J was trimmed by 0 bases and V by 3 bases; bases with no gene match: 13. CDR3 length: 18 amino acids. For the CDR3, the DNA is TGTGCCAGTAGTATTCCACAAGACAGGGTCGGGGTGAACACTGAAGCTTTCTTT. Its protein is CASSIPQDRVGVNTEAFF. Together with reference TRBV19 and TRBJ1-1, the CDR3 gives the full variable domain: DGGITQSPKYLFRKEGQNVTLSCEQNLNHDAMYWYRQDPGQGLRLIYYSQIVNDFQKGDIAEGYSVSREKKESFPLTVTSAQKNPTAFYLCASSIPQDRVGVNTEAFFGQGTRLTVV.

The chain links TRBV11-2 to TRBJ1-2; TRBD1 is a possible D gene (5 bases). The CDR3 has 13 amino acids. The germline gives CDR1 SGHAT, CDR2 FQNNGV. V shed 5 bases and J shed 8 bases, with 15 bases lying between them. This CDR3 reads CASSTRGGIGYTF. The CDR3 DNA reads TGTGCCAGCAGCACGCGGGGGGGGATCGGCTACACCTTC.

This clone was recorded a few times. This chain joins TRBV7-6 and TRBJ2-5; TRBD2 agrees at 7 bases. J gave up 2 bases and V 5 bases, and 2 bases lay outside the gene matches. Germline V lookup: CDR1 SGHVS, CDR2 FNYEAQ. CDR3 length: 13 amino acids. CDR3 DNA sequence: TGTGCCAGCAGCCCGGGAGGACAAGAGACCCAGTACTTC. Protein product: CASSPGGQETQYF.